Presented here are 25 T cell receptor beta chains from one specimen sequenced in a study of T cell responses to AZD1222 COVID-19 vaccine. Sequencing used immunoSEQ multiplex PCR; TCRdb keeps in-frame clones, though not all of them. The repertoire has roughly 140,000 clones, around 88% of them found once; the top ten carry roughly 3.5%. Sequencing used peripheral blood, obtained on day 0 of MenACWY control vaccination. The origin of the receptors is an adult in good health.

This clone was counted a single time. The chain employs TRBV4-3 and TRBJ1-1, with TRBD1 matching over 9 bases. The CDR3 consists of 14 residues. From germline, CDR1 is LGHNA and CDR2 YSLEER. With 5 bases clipped from V and 5 bases from J, the junction kept 6 bases outside the gene matches. The CDR3 region is CASSLQGARTEAFF. DNA of the CDR3: TGCGCCAGCAGCTTACAGGGGGCTAGGACTGAAGCTTTCTTT.

This clone was detected only once. The chain is built from TRBV28 and TRBJ2-1; D perhaps matches TRBD2 (5 bases). The CDR3 has 14 residues. Germline lookup yields CDR1 MDHEN and CDR2 SYDVKM. The V gene lost 3 bases and the J gene lost 1 base, with 7 bases spanning the gap. The CDR3 region has the DNA TGTGCCAGCAGTTTCTGGACTTCCTACAATGAGCAGTTCTTC. Its translation is CASSFWTSYNEQFF.

A few counts support this clone. The chain recombines TRBV9 with TRBJ1-1; D ambiguous. Per the germline V gene, CDR1 is SGDLS and CDR2 is YYNGEE. The germline V and J ends were trimmed by 5 bases and 3 bases, with 11 bases remaining between them. The CDR3 has 13 residues. This CDR3 reads CASSRALDTEAFF. The CDR3 nucleotides are TGTGCCAGCAGTCGCGCTCTGGACACTGAAGCTTTCTTT.

The CDR3 is CASSERSGDQPQHF. CDR3 DNA sequence: TGCGCCAGCAGTGAGAGAAGCGGCGATCAGCCCCAGCATTTT. V usage is TRBV10-2 and J usage is TRBJ1-5; D is undetermined. V lost 2 bases, J lost 5 bases, and 10 bases lay in between. Germline V gives CDR1 WSHSY, CDR2 SAAADI. This CDR3 region has 14 residues.

The chain employs TRBV7-3 and TRBJ2-1, with D maybe TRBD2 (5 bases). The CDR3 extends over 13 amino acids. V lost 2 bases and J 7 bases, leaving 9 bases between the germline ends. Germline V gene sequence: CDR1 SGHTA, CDR2 FQGTGA. CDR3 sequence: CASSLERANEQFF. In nucleotides, the CDR3 is TGTGCCAGCAGCTTAGAGAGGGCAAATGAGCAGTTCTTC.

V and J are TRBV7-9 and TRBJ2-2; 10 bases are shared with TRBD1. The V gene's germline CDR1 is SEHNR and CDR2 FQNEAQ (reference sequence). V gave up 4 bases and J gave up 4 bases; unmatched junction bases: 6. The CDR3 has 16 amino acids. The CDR3 loop reads CASSSRRTGGTGELFF. The CDR3 DNA reads TGTGCCAGCAGCTCCCGAAGGACAGGGGGCACCGGGGAGCTGTTTTTT.

This chain uses TRBV28 with TRBJ2-1; TRBD2 agrees at 8 bases. The germline CDR1 and CDR2 sequences are MDHEN and SYDVKM. This CDR3 has 15 amino acids. Unmatched junction bases numbered 2, after V lost 3 bases and J lost 1 base. DNA for the CDR3: TGTGCCAGCAGTTTCCGGGAGGGGTCCTACAATGAGCAGTTCTTC. It codes for CASSFREGSYNEQFF.

This rearrangement joins TRBV7-3 to TRBJ2-1; unclear D gene. This CDR3 region has 15 residues. CDR1 is SGHTA, CDR2 FQGTGA, per germline. V lost 5 bases to trimming and J lost 0 bases, with 11 bases between them. DNA for the CDR3: TGTGCCAGCAGCCCCGACCCGAGCTCCTACAATGAGCAGTTCTTC. This codes for CASSPDPSSYNEQFF.

This chain connects TRBV5-1 to TRBJ2-2; 9 bases match TRBD2. Germline-derived CDR1 and CDR2 are SGHRS and YFSETQ. This CDR3 spans 16 amino acids. With V trimmed by 0 bases and J by 5 bases, 5 bases remained unmatched. CDR3: CASSLGVSGSTGELFF. DNA for the CDR3: TGCGCCAGCAGCTTGGGGGTTAGCGGGAGTACCGGGGAGCTGTTTTTT.

The CDR3 coding sequence is TGTGCCAGCAGCTTGGTCTTAGGCGATGAAAAACTGTTTTTT. This sequence encodes CASSLVLGDEKLFF. The chain employs TRBV5-8 and TRBJ1-4, with no clear D. Germline lookup yields CDR1 SGHTS and CDR2 YDEGEE. The CDR3 runs to 14 residues. V lost 0 bases to trimming and J lost 6 bases, with 9 bases between them.

The rearrangement uses TRBV6-5 and TRBJ2-7; either TRBD1 or TRBD2 may supply D (5 bases each). Deletions cut 0 bases from V and 5 bases from J, with 14 bases between. Germline V gives CDR1 MNHEY, CDR2 SVGAGI. This CDR3 comprises 15 residues. CDR3 nucleotide sequence: TGTGCCAGCAGTTACTCGAGAGGGGAAGAGCACGAGCAGTACTTC. The encoded protein is CASSYSRGEEHEQYF.

The rearrangement links TRBV6-6 to TRBJ1-2; D not certain. The CDR3 sequence is 14 residues long. In germline, CDR1 is MNHNY, CDR2 SVGAGI (reference sequence). Trimming stripped 6 bases from V and 0 bases from J, with 11 bases between. This CDR3 reads CASRLERTNYGYTF. CDR3 bases: TGTGCCAGCAGGCTAGAGAGAACTAACTATGGCTACACCTTC.

The chain has TRBV11-2 and TRBJ1-4, with no clear D. The CDR3 totals 15 residues. Trimming left V 5 bases short and J 7 bases short, with 17 bases between. Germline CDR1 reads SGHAT; CDR2 reads FQNNGV. DNA of the CDR3: TGTGCCAGCAGCCAAAGTGGGAACAAGGGTGAAAAACTGTTTTTT. Encoded protein: CASSQSGNKGEKLFF.

V gene TRBV5-1 combines with J gene TRBJ2-7; TRBD2 aligns across 8 bases. The CDR3 spans 15 residues. With V trimmed by 4 bases and J by 6 bases, 12 bases remained unmatched. Germline lookup yields CDR1 SGHRS and CDR2 YFSETQ. The CDR3 protein is CASSVEAGGLREQYF. CDR3 DNA: TGCGCCAGCAGCGTGGAGGCGGGGGGTCTACGCGAGCAGTACTTC.

The rearrangement uses TRBV2 and TRBJ2-5, with 10 positions matching TRBD1. Per the germline V gene, CDR1 is SNHLY and CDR2 is FYNNEI. V was clipped by 10 bases and J by 7 bases; unmatched bases: 9. The CDR3 covers 13 residues. In DNA, the CDR3 is TGTGCCACCCTCCGGGACAGGGGAGGGACCCAGTACTTC. It is translated as CATLRDRGGTQYF.

This chain links TRBV7-9 with TRBJ2-3, with unresolved D. The CDR3 covers 12 residues. Between the trimmed V and J ends, which lost 5 bases and 5 bases, there was a span of 8 bases. The germline V gene encodes CDR1 SEHNR and CDR2 FQNEAQ (reference sequence). The CDR3 DNA reads TGTGCCAGCAGCCTCTCTTTAGATACGCAGTATTTT. It encodes CASSLSLDTQYF.

This clone was counted once. The genes are TRBV2 and TRBJ1-3, with unresolved D. Germline values: CDR1 SNHLY, CDR2 FYNNEI. V gave up 8 bases and J gave up 9 bases, with 17 bases separating them. This CDR3 comprises 13 residues. The CDR3: CASRDNIPGTIYF. CDR3 bases: TGTGCCAGCCGAGACAATATTCCAGGCACCATATATTTT.

The table lists this clone with a count of one. The chain recombines TRBV6-5 with TRBJ1-1; D is perhaps TRBD1 (5 bases). CDR3 length equals 14 residues. V shed 2 bases and J shed 5 bases, with 12 bases lying between them. Germline assignment: CDR1 MNHEY and CDR2 SVGAGI. This CDR3 reads CASSYAGEMTEAFF. The CDR3 DNA sequence: TGTGCCAGCAGTTACGCGGGGGAGATGACTGAAGCTTTCTTT.

The chain links TRBV30 to TRBJ1-1; D not certain. The CDR3 runs to 15 residues. Germline V gene lookup returns CDR1 GTSNPN and CDR2 SVGIG (reference sequence). The germline V and J ends were trimmed by 0 bases and 4 bases, with 15 bases remaining between them. The CDR3 nucleotides are TGTGCCTGGAGTGTTGGAGTCTACGGTGGCACTGAAGCTTTCTTT. Protein: CAWSVGVYGGTEAFF. The complete variable domain, with remaining parts taken from reference TRBV30 and TRBJ1-1, reads SQTIHQWPATLVQPVGSPLSLECTVEGTSNPNLYWYRQAAGRGLQLLFYSVGIGQISSEVPQNLSASRPQDRQFILSSKKLLLSDSGFYLCAWSVGVYGGTEAFFGQGTRLTVV.

This clone was found once. The chain couples TRBV5-8 to TRBJ1-6; D not certain. Trimming removed 4 bases from V and 5 bases from J, with 10 bases in between. This CDR3 is built from 14 residues. Germline CDR1 and CDR2: SGHTS and YDEGEE. The CDR3 bases are TGTGCCAGCAGCGGTGGGCGGAATAATTCACCCCTCCACTTT. Translation: CASSGGRNNSPLHF.

The V call is TRBV5-1, the J call TRBJ2-6; D unclear. This CDR3 is 18 amino acids long. Trimming removed 1 base from V and 0 bases from J, with 14 bases in between. Germline assignment: CDR1 SGHRS and CDR2 YFSETQ. This chain's CDR3 is CASSLLAVSDSGANVLTF. CDR3 bases: TGCGCCAGCAGCTTGTTGGCGGTATCCGACTCTGGGGCCAACGTCCTGACTTTC. Full variable domain (missing parts from reference TRBV5-1 and TRBJ2-6): KAGVTQTPRYLIKTRGQQVTLSCSPISGHRSVSWYQQTPGQGLQFLFEYFSETQRNKGNFPGRFSGRQFSNSRSEMNVSTLELGDSALYLCASSLLAVSDSGANVLTFGAGSRLTVL.

This chain joins TRBV30 and TRBJ2-1; 13 bases map to TRBD2. The junction had 3 bases not matched to a gene; V was cut back by 7 bases and J by 6 bases. The CDR3 covers 13 residues. The V gene's germline CDR1 is GTSNPN and CDR2 SVGIG (reference sequence). This CDR3 is CALLAGGFNEQFF. Here the CDR3 DNA reads TGTGCCTTACTAGCGGGGGGGTTCAATGAGCAGTTCTTC.

V and J are TRBV7-9 and TRBJ1-2; D is unresolved. CDR1 is SEHNR, CDR2 FQNEAQ, per germline (reference sequence). The CDR3 has 12 amino acids. V gave up 8 bases and J gave up 4 bases, with 11 bases separating them. This chain's CDR3 is CASRRESYGYTF. CDR3 DNA: TGTGCCAGCCGACGGGAATCCTATGGCTACACCTTC.

V usage is TRBV18 and J usage is TRBJ2-5; D ambiguous. Germline CDR1 and CDR2: KGHSH and LQKENI. The CDR3 consists of 13 residues. Deletions cut 0 bases from V and 5 bases from J, with 7 bases between. CDR3 residues: CASSPPSIETQYF. The CDR3 DNA reads as TGTGCCAGCTCACCACCGAGCATCGAGACCCAGTACTTC.

The chain employs TRBV5-4 and TRBJ2-7; 9 bases agree with TRBD1. The germline gives CDR1 SGHNT, CDR2 YYREEE (reference sequence). Unmatched junction bases numbered 5, after V lost 5 bases and J lost 2 bases. CDR3 length equals 14 residues. CDR3 region: CASRSRQGAYEQYF. CDR3 DNA: TGTGCCAGCAGATCTCGACAGGGGGCCTACGAGCAGTACTTC.